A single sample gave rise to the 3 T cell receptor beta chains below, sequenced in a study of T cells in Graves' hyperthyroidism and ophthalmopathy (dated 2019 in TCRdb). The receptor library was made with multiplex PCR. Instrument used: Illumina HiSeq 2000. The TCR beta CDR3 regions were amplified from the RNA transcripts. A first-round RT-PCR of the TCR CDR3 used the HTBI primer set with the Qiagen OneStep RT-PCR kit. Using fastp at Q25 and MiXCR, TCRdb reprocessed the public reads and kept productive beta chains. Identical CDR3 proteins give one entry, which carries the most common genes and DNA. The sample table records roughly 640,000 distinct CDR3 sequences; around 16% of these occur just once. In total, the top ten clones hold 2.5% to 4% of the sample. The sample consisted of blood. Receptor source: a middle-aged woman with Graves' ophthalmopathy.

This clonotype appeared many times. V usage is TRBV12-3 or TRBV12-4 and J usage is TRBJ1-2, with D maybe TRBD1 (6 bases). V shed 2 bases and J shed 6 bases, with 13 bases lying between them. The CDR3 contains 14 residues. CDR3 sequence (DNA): TGTGCCAGCAGTTTAAACCTACAGGGCGATGGCTACACCTTC. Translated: CASSLNLQGDGYTF.

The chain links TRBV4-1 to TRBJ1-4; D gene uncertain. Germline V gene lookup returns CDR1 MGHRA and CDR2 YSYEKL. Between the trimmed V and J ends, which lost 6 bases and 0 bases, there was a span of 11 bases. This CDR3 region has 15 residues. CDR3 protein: CASRAPGTTNEKLFF. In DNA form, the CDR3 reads TGCGCCAGCAGGGCGCCGGGAACAACTAATGAAAAACTGTTTTTT.

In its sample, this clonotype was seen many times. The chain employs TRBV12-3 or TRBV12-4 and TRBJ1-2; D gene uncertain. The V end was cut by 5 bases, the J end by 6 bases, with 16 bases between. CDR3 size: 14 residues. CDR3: CASSLHTTLDGYTF. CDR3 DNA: TGTGCCAGCAGTCTACATACTACATTGGATGGCTACACCTTC.